A selection of T cell receptor beta chains follows, all from one sample in a study of blood T cell repertoires in COVID-19. Profiled with immunoSEQ multiplex PCR; TCRdb holds only in-frame clones, not every one. The sample lists about 180,000 clones; 75% to 90% were seen once. The source material was PBMCs or T cells enriched from blood (not recorded which). All receptors derive from a man aged 40-49 years who had recovered from COVID-19. CDR3s leave out the opening cysteine and the closing phenylalanine or tryptophan. Clone size is given for some rows only: seen once, a few or many times, or a class if the clone is expanded.

V gene: TRBV9
clone size: once
CDR3 protein: ASSEGQTPYEQY

V gene: TRBV27
clone size: -
CDR3 protein: ASSGAGVGANVLT

V gene: TRBV20-1
clone size: -
CDR3 protein: SASIAGGYGYT

V gene: TRBV7-9
clone size: -
CDR3 protein: ASSQGPGSTYNEQF

V gene: TRBV28
clone size: -
CDR3 protein: ASTLGGRRYGYT

V gene: TRBV30
clone size: -
CDR3 protein: AWSRQGPYGYT

V gene: TRBV9
clone size: -
CDR3 protein: ASSASGTGSSPLH

V gene: TRBV16
clone size: few
CDR3 protein: ASSIPPTGETEAF

V gene: TRBV7-6
clone size: -
CDR3 protein: ASSFRRDTEAF

V gene: TRBV29-1
clone size: -
CDR3 protein: SVDPGRGGYGYT

V gene: TRBV9
clone size: -
CDR3 protein: ASSVIGQGNYEAF

V gene: TRBV7-8
clone size: -
CDR3 protein: ASSTKPPGELF

V gene: TRBV5-1
clone size: -
CDR3 protein: ASSLGRGSSGANVLT

V gene: TRBV12-5
clone size: -
CDR3 protein: ASSVNTEAF

V gene: TRBV7-9
clone size: -
CDR3 protein: ASGARGSEKLF

V gene: TRBV5-1
clone size: -
CDR3 protein: ASSLDRGGTEAF

V gene: TRBV25-1
clone size: -
CDR3 protein: ASRGTSGSYEQY

V gene: TRBV12-5
clone size: -
CDR3 protein: ASGPTGGSSTEAF

V gene: TRBV11-2
clone size: few
CDR3 protein: ASSSRLTSGLNEQF

V gene: TRBV11-2
clone size: -
CDR3 protein: ASSLAVLAGVYEQY

V gene: TRBV5-8
clone size: -
CDR3 protein: ASSTGQGDPGELF

V gene: TRBV5-1
clone size: -
CDR3 protein: ASSKGTGGPYNEQF

V gene: TRBV18
clone size: few
CDR3 protein: ASSPDRAVQPQH

V gene: TRBV19
clone size: -
CDR3 protein: ASSISVGQNTQY

V gene: TRBV5-1
clone size: once
CDR3 protein: ASRAEGRNTEAF

V gene: TRBV28
clone size: -
CDR3 protein: ASSFVQGAYGYT

V gene: TRBV6-5
clone size: -
CDR3 protein: ASSPGSSGANVLT

V gene: TRBV6-5
clone size: -
CDR3 protein: ASRGGSGANVLT

V gene: TRBV4-2
clone size: -
CDR3 protein: ASSQEGASSYEQY

V gene: TRBV9
clone size: -
CDR3 protein: ASSTGVPYGYT

V gene: TRBV19
clone size: -
CDR3 protein: ATRPHPGTEAF

V gene: TRBV12-3/TRBV12-4
clone size: few
CDR3 protein: ASTSTAQGYT

V gene: TRBV6-4
clone size: -
CDR3 protein: ASRKRGPFGYGYT

V gene: TRBV15
clone size: -
CDR3 protein: ATSRGGSGRTPYEQY

V gene: TRBV5-4
clone size: -
CDR3 protein: ASSLGGHANTEAF

V gene: TRBV5-1
clone size: few
CDR3 protein: ASSEGGGNQPQH

V gene: TRBV18
clone size: few
CDR3 protein: ASSPDRESEKLF

V gene: TRBV14
clone size: -
CDR3 protein: ASSPSRDRGGVVNTEAF

V gene: TRBV28
clone size: -
CDR3 protein: ASLGGLAYEQY

V gene: TRBV5-1
clone size: few
CDR3 protein: ASSLDSTEAF

V gene: TRBV5-4
clone size: once
CDR3 protein: ASSSRGAGNTIY

V gene: TRBV10-1
clone size: -
CDR3 protein: ASSEFSGEAF

V gene: TRBV11-2
clone size: -
CDR3 protein: ASSLLQGSSYNSPLH

V gene: TRBV19
clone size: -
CDR3 protein: ASCTTGSGYGYT

V gene: TRBV30
clone size: -
CDR3 protein: AWTRGRGGGDTQY

V gene: TRBV24-1
clone size: -
CDR3 protein: ATTSTTGNTIY

V gene: TRBV3-1/TRBV3-2
clone size: -
CDR3 protein: ASSHAFSGSGNTIY

V gene: TRBV29-1
clone size: few
CDR3 protein: SVGTGRNEQF

V gene: TRBV2
clone size: -
CDR3 protein: ASSVQGGDYEQY

V gene: TRBV7-8
clone size: -
CDR3 protein: ASSLGGAPPEAF

V gene: TRBV2
clone size: once
CDR3 protein: ASSEKRSRGGELF

V gene: TRBV11-3
clone size: -
CDR3 protein: ASSPFFGTVSYEQY

V gene: TRBV5-6
clone size: -
CDR3 protein: ASSLAATGFYYNEQF

V gene: TRBV27
clone size: -
CDR3 protein: ASRLGREDTEAF

V gene: TRBV5-1
clone size: -
CDR3 protein: ASSLEAQRGARYNEQF

V gene: TRBV6-5
clone size: -
CDR3 protein: ASSYEEAGRNTEAF

V gene: TRBV7-9
clone size: -
CDR3 protein: ASSLPTGTSEEQF

V gene: TRBV5-1
clone size: few
CDR3 protein: ASSLGQTYTEAF

V gene: TRBV11-1
clone size: -
CDR3 protein: ASSLVAKSQAF